Following are 7 T cell receptor beta chains from one sample sequenced in a study of human T cells and chemical hapten exposure. Specified time point: patch test 2, 6 weeks after DPC sensitization. The sample's treatment: therapeutic diphenylcyclopropenone sensitization with weekly scalp DPC. TCRdb independently ran MiXCR on the RACE reads; one entry per CDR3 protein. The sample shows just over 350,000 distinct CDR3 sequences, under 6.5% of them seen only once. Sequenced here: whole blood, sampled in connection with sensitization to the hapten diphenylcyclopropenone (DPC). The receptor set was obtained from a woman between 18 and 29 years old with alopecia areata. Some clones in this sample may be carry-over from other donors' samples.

The chain joins TRBV20-1 to TRBJ1-5; 7 bases fit TRBD1. J was trimmed by 5 bases and V by 6 bases; bases with no gene match: 7. CDR1 and CDR2 (germline): DFQATT, SNEGSKA (reference sequence). CDR3 size: 13 residues. The CDR3 here is CSAGGTEDQPQHF. The CDR3, as DNA: TGCAGTGCAGGGGGGACAGAAGATCAGCCCCAGCATTTT.

The CDR3 protein is CASRTTGKSGNQPQHF. The CDR3 DNA reads as TGTGCCAGCAGGACAACAGGGAAGAGCGGCAATCAGCCCCAGCATTTT. The genes are TRBV28 and TRBJ1-5; the D gene is possibly TRBD1 (6 bases). The CDR3 loop spans 16 amino acids. Germline CDR1 is MDHEN and CDR2 is SYDVKM. V lost 6 bases and J 2 bases, leaving 17 bases between the germline ends.

The chain recombines TRBV15 with TRBJ1-1; D may be TRBD1 (5 bases). Germline CDR1 and CDR2: LNHNV and YYDKDF (reference sequence). This CDR3 is 14 amino acids long. The ends were cut back, 1 base at V and 6 bases at J, with 12 bases in the middle. CDR3: CATSRGGGRAEAFF. The CDR3 coding sequence is TGTGCCACCAGCAGAGGTGGGGGTAGGGCTGAAGCTTTCTTT.

Regarding this clonotype: Without the conserved terminal phenylalanine or tryptophan, this CDR3 likely stems from a read error. The gene calls are TRBV12-3 or TRBV12-4 and TRBJ2-1; no reliable D call. The CDR3 length is 13 residues. V was shortened by 5 bases and J by 10 bases, with 15 bases between the two germline ends. CDR3: CASSRSTEREQFL. As DNA, the CDR3 is TGTGCCAGCAGTCGATCCACAGAGAGGGAGCAGTTCCTC.

This clonotype came up a few times. The chain couples TRBV12-3 or TRBV12-4 to TRBJ2-1; D not certain. Trimming left V 5 bases short and J 8 bases short, with 19 bases between. CDR3 length equals 15 residues. For the CDR3, the DNA is TGTGCCAGCAGTCCAAGACAAGCCCTTCCCGATGAGCAGTTCTTC. The encoded protein is CASSPRQALPDEQFF.

This clonotype was detected ten times or more. The rearrangement joins TRBV5-5 to TRBJ1-5, with 7 bases aligning to TRBD1. In germline, CDR1 is SGHKS, CDR2 YYEKEE (reference sequence). The CDR3 runs to 13 residues. After removal of 4 bases from V and 5 bases from J, the junction contained 3 bases not matched to a gene. This CDR3 reads CASSPTGYQPQHF. The DNA for the CDR3 is TGTGCCAGCAGCCCGACAGGGTATCAGCCCCAGCATTTT.

This clonotype was counted at least ten times. The genes are TRBV5-1 and TRBJ2-3; TRBD1 agrees at 7 bases. The germline gives CDR1 SGHRS, CDR2 YFSETQ. The CDR3 totals 13 residues. J was trimmed by 4 bases and V by 4 bases; bases with no gene match: 3. CDR3 residues: CASSQTGADTQYF. In DNA form, the CDR3 reads TGCGCCAGCAGCCAAACAGGGGCAGATACGCAGTATTTT.